The clone carrying this T cell receptor beta chain was counted only a few times. What it binds is not known. This entry comes from a study of regulatory T cells in long-lasting Graves disease. Study details: A definition of persistent Graves' disease required over 5 years of antithyroid drugs plus positive TSH receptor antibodies. Points from the study as a whole: Thyroid tissue was not sampled; only peripheral blood was.

V lost 1 base and J lost 4; bases outside the gene matches: 0. The CDR3 length is 14 residues. Germline V gives CDR1 MNHEY, CDR2 SMNVEV (reference sequence). Relying on iRepertoire HTBI primers and Arm-PCR of CDR3 regions, the team built TCR beta libraries. In the original analysis: Samples revealed 62 TRBV and fewer than 15 TRBJ segments. TCRdb analysed the multiplex PCR reads with MiXCR anew, one entry per CDR3 protein. The V and J calls follow TCRdb's processing rather than the paper's. The sample contains about 430,000 distinct CDR3 sequences, 21% of which appear only once. Time point: persistent/refractory GD, antithyroid drugs over 5 years with positive TRAb. Extracted PBMC RNA gave rise to the TCR library.

The source is a female donor with Graves disease. The sequencing here drew on peripheral blood mononuclear cells (PBMCs), taken when the disease was refractory, from a patient treated with antithyroid drugs. The chain combines TRBV27 with TRBJ2-2, with 7 nucleotides matching TRBD2. DNA of the CDR3: TGTGCCAGCAGTTTATGGGAGGGCACCGGGGAGCTGTTTTTT. Encoded protein: CASSLWEGTGELFF.